This T cell receptor (beta chain) stems from a study of cytomegalovirus exposure and HLA in healthy donors. The V gene's germline CDR1 is LGHNT and CDR2 FRNRAP. This CDR3 contains 15 residues. The junction had 2 bases not matched to a gene; V was cut back by 3 bases and J by 2 bases. Primers for the PCR totalled 60 Vbeta and 13 Jbeta. Profiled with immunoSEQ multiplex PCR; TCRdb holds only in-frame clones, not every one. The sample includes more than 55,000 clones, about 74% of them seen just once. Sequencing was done on a sample of PBMCs. V usage is TRBV12-5 and J usage is TRBJ2-2; 8 nucleotides align to TRBD2. This TCR was sampled from a woman aged 55-70 years in good health and CMV-seropositive. The CDR3 region has the DNA TGTGCTAGTGGTTTCACTAGCGGAAACACCGGGGAGCTGTTTTTT. Translating it yields CASGFTSGNTGELFF.